This TCR beta chain was sequenced during a study of blood T cell repertoires in COVID-19. Study as a whole: From T cells, B-cell-depleted T cells, or PBMCs came the material, which was cDNA or gDNA.

TCRdb's copy holds only in-frame clones and misses some; the assay was immunoSEQ multiplex PCR. Of some 280,000 clones listed, roughly 90% are singletons. The V end was cut by 1 base, the J end by 0 bases, with 12 bases between. CDR1 and CDR2 from the germline V gene are SEHNR and FQNEAQ (reference sequence). The CDR3 length is 16 residues. This clonotype originated in a woman aged 60-75 years with acute or convalescent COVID-19. Sequencing was carried out using peripheral blood. V is TRBV7-9 and J is TRBJ1-1; D unclear. This CDR3 is CASSLERGFLNTEAFF. The CDR3 nucleotides are TGTGCCAGCAGCTTAGAACGGGGATTTCTGAACACTGAAGCTTTCTTT.